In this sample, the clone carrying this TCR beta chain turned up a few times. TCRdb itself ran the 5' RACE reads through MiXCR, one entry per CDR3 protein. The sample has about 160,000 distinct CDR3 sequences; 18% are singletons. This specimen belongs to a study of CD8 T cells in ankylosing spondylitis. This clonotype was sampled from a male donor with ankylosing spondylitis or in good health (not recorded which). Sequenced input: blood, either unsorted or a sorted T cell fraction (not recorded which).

The CDR3 DNA follows: TGTGCCAGCAGCCACGACCTCGTCCTGACTTTC. Protein product: CASSHDLVLTF. V and J are TRBV3-1 and TRBJ2-6; the D is unclear. Germline V gene sequence: CDR1 LGHDT, CDR2 YNNKEL (reference sequence). Trimming took 3 bases from V and 12 from J, leaving 6 bases between them. The CDR3 is 11 amino acids.